Listed below are T cell receptor beta chains from one sample, sequenced in a study of T and B cells in COVID-19 patients. MiXCR, applied by TCRdb to the multiplex PCR reads, yields one record per CDR3 protein. The repertoire holds roughly 9,400 distinct CDR3 sequences, with 28% as singletons. Sequences were obtained from blood. The receptors were sampled from a human donor who had recovered from COVID-19. The CDR3 runs from the conserved cysteine through the conserved F or W. D genes are given only for firm matches. The listing skips clone size in some rows; elsewhere it reads once, few, many or a size class.

size: -
V: TRBV12-3/TRBV12-4
D: -
J: TRBJ1-6
CDR3: CASSLTENSPLHF
DNA: TGTGCCAGCAGTTTAACCGAGAATTCACCCCTCCACTTT

size: -
V: TRBV4-3
D: -
J: TRBJ2-1
CDR3: CASSQDYSSRDEQFF
DNA: TGCGCCAGCAGCCAAGATTACAGCTCCCGAGATGAGCAGTTCTTC

size: few
V: TRBV6-5
D: -
J: TRBJ1-2
CDR3: CASPLREDGYTF
DNA: TGTGCCAGCCCCCTTAGGGAAGATGGCTACACCTTC

size: many
V: TRBV30
D: -
J: TRBJ1-3
CDR3: CAWSWSGLSSGNTIYF
DNA: TGTGCCTGGAGTTGGTCGGGTCTGAGCTCTGGAAACACCATATATTTT

size: -
V: TRBV5-1
D: -
J: TRBJ1-1
CDR3: CASSLQGRGDTEAFF
DNA: TGCGCCAGCAGCTTGCAGGGAAGGGGGGACACTGAAGCTTTCTTT

size: medium-sized
V: TRBV19
D: -
J: TRBJ2-2
CDR3: CASSIVDRGELFF
DNA: TGTGCCAGTAGTATAGTCGACAGGGGGGAGCTGTTTTTT

size: medium-sized
V: TRBV11-1
D: -
J: TRBJ2-2
CDR3: CASSFRATGELFF
DNA: TGTGCCAGCAGCTTCCGGGCGACCGGGGAGCTGTTTTTT

size: medium-sized
V: TRBV19
D: -
J: TRBJ1-2
CDR3: CASSMWGDYGYTF
DNA: TGTGCCAGTAGTATGTGGGGAGACTATGGCTACACCTTC

size: medium-sized
V: TRBV5-4
D: TRBD2
J: TRBJ2-1
CDR3: CASSPKREGYNEQFF
DNA: TGTGCCAGCAGCCCTAAGCGGGAGGGATACAATGAGCAGTTCTTC

size: -
V: TRBV7-6
D: TRBD1
J: TRBJ1-5
CDR3: CASSLQGVGQPQHF
DNA: TGTGCCAGCAGCCTACAGGGGGTAGGTCAGCCCCAGCATTTT

size: many
V: TRBV12-3/TRBV12-4
D: -
J: TRBJ2-3
CDR3: CASKPDSTDTQYF
DNA: TGTGCCAGCAAACCGGATTCCACAGATACGCAGTATTTT

size: -
V: TRBV4-3
D: -
J: TRBJ2-6
CDR3: CASSPDRNSGANVLTF
DNA: TGCGCCAGCAGCCCCGACAGGAATTCGGGGGCCAACGTCCTGACTTTC

size: few
V: TRBV18
D: TRBD2
J: TRBJ2-5
CDR3: CASSPPGGLVQETQYF
DNA: TGTGCCAGCTCACCACCGGGGGGGTTGGTGCAAGAGACCCAGTACTTC

size: medium-sized
V: TRBV19
D: TRBD1
J: TRBJ1-1
CDR3: CASSTGTGMNTEAFF
DNA: TGTGCCAGTAGTACCGGGACAGGGATGAACACTGAAGCTTTCTTT

size: medium-sized
V: TRBV29-1
D: TRBD2
J: TRBJ2-2
CDR3: CSVKAGAPIGELFF
DNA: TGCAGCGTTAAAGCGGGGGCCCCCATCGGGGAGCTGTTTTTT

size: -
V: TRBV11-2
D: -
J: TRBJ1-2
CDR3: CASSWVGAGQGGYTF
DNA: TGTGCCAGCAGCTGGGTAGGGGCAGGGCAGGGTGGCTACACCTTC

size: few
V: TRBV12-3/TRBV12-4
D: TRBD1
J: TRBJ2-4
CDR3: CASSYDRDLAKNIQYF
DNA: TGTGCCAGCAGTTATGACAGGGATCTAGCCAAAAACATTCAGTACTTC

size: -
V: TRBV5-4
D: -
J: TRBJ2-1
CDR3: CASSLELATNEQFF
DNA: TGTGCCAGCAGCTTAGAACTAGCAACCAATGAGCAGTTCTTC

size: once
V: TRBV5-1
D: -
J: TRBJ1-6
CDR3: CASSLGGTGSPLHF
DNA: TGCGCCAGCAGCTTGGGGGGGACGGGTTCACCCCTCCACTTT

size: medium-sized
V: TRBV19
D: -
J: TRBJ2-7
CDR3: CATDAGNEQYF
DNA: TGTGCCACCGACGCAGGGAACGAGCAGTACTTC

size: medium-sized
V: TRBV6-5
D: -
J: TRBJ2-3
CDR3: CASSDWTSNTDTQYF
DNA: TGTGCCAGCAGTGACTGGACATCAAACACAGATACGCAGTATTTT

size: -
V: TRBV4-2
D: -
J: TRBJ1-3
CDR3: CASSQEGGSGNTIYF
DNA: TGTGCCAGCAGCCAAGAAGGCGGATCTGGAAACACCATATATTTT

size: -
V: TRBV11-2
D: -
J: TRBJ2-3
CDR3: CASSLDAGSTDTQYF
DNA: TGTGCCAGCAGCTTAGACGCGGGCAGCACAGATACGCAGTATTTT

size: medium-sized
V: TRBV29-1
D: TRBD1
J: TRBJ1-3
CDR3: CSVGLPRAGGTGNTIYF
DNA: TGCAGCGTTGGGTTACCTCGGGCAGGGGGAACTGGAAACACCATATATTTT

size: -
V: TRBV4-1
D: TRBD2
J: TRBJ2-1
CDR3: CASSQDAGVSYNEQFF
DNA: TGCGCCAGCAGCCAAGACGCGGGAGTCTCCTACAATGAGCAGTTCTTC

size: medium-sized
V: TRBV6-2/TRBV6-3
D: -
J: TRBJ2-7
CDR3: CASSKRRLSYEQYF
DNA: TGTGCCAGCAGCAAGCGACGGCTATCCTACGAGCAGTACTTC

size: medium-sized
V: TRBV27
D: TRBD1
J: TRBJ2-7
CDR3: CASSLSLTGFSYEQYF
DNA: TGTGCCAGCAGTTTATCGCTGACAGGGTTTTCCTACGAGCAGTACTTC

size: -
V: TRBV20-1
D: -
J: TRBJ2-3
CDR3: CSARAPGSLADTQYF
DNA: TGCAGTGCTAGAGCCCCGGGATCCCTCGCAGATACGCAGTATTTT

size: medium-sized
V: TRBV18
D: TRBD2
J: TRBJ2-1
CDR3: CASSPPGLRGGNNEQFF
DNA: TGTGCCAGCTCACCACCGGGATTGCGGGGGGGGAACAATGAGCAGTTCTTC

size: medium-sized
V: TRBV12-3/TRBV12-4
D: -
J: TRBJ2-1
CDR3: CASMGSLWTTDYNEQFF
DNA: TGTGCCAGCATGGGTTCGTTGTGGACTACCGACTACAATGAGCAGTTCTTC

size: medium-sized
V: TRBV19
D: -
J: TRBJ1-3
CDR3: CASSRRAAGNTIYF
DNA: TGTGCCAGTAGTCGAAGGGCCGCTGGAAACACCATATATTTT

size: few
V: TRBV6-2/TRBV6-3
D: -
J: TRBJ2-5
CDR3: CASSWLQLQETQYF
DNA: TGTGCCAGCAGTTGGCTACAGCTCCAAGAGACCCAGTACTTC

size: many
V: TRBV10-3
D: TRBD1
J: TRBJ2-2
CDR3: CAISGMRQGSNTGELFF
DNA: TGTGCCATCAGTGGAATGCGACAGGGATCGAACACCGGGGAGCTGTTTTTT

size: many
V: TRBV6-2/TRBV6-3
D: -
J: TRBJ2-2
CDR3: CASTSHSGNTGELFF
DNA: TGTGCCAGCACTTCTCATAGCGGGAACACCGGGGAGCTGTTTTTT

size: -
V: TRBV5-4
D: -
J: TRBJ1-1
CDR3: CASSLAGGRGAFF
DNA: TGTGCCAGCAGCTTGGCTGGGGGTAGAGGTGCTTTCTTT